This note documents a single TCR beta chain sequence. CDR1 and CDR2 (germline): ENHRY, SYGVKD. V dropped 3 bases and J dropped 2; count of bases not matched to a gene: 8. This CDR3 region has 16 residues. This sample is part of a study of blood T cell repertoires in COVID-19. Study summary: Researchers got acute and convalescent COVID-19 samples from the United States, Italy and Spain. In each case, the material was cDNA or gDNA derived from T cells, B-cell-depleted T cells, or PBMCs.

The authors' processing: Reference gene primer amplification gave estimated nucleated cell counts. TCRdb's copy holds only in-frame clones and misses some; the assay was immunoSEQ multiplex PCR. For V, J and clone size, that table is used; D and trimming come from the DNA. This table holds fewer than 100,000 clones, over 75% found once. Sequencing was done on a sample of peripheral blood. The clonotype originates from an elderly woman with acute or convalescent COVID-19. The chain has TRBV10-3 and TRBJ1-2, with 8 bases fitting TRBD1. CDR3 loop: CAISDIPGTGNYGYTF. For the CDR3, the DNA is TGTGCCATCAGTGATATCCCCGGGACAGGAAACTATGGCTACACCTTC.